Below, one T cell receptor (beta chain) is given with its context. No antigen is known for it. The sample holds no much larger clone one base away, and base qualities are not on file. Receptors were amplified or captured by the immunoSEQ multiplex PCR assay. Held by TCRdb, this immuneACCESS table contains in-frame sequences only and omits some clones. Under half of the omission traces to an unresolved V gene where checked; the cause of the rest is unknown. In this sample the table shows 80,000 to 100,000 clones, over 80% of which occur a single time. 2.6% of the sample rests with the top ten. The data are from a study of T cell changes during pregnancy in multiple sclerosis (dated by TCRdb to about 2019). At the level of the whole study: The study looked at changes in the T cell repertoire across pregnancy in women with multiple sclerosis.

Per the germline V gene (reference sequence), MNHNY is the CDR1 and SVGAGI is the CDR2. Deletion took 2 bases off V and 0 bases off J, with a span of 11 bases between the germline ends. Including the terminal cysteine and phenylalanine, the CDR3 comprises 15 residues. Just CDR3 DNA is preserved here, 45 bases in frame from base 1. Material: peripheral blood, obtained in the first trimester of pregnancy. Recombination connected TRBV6-6 to TRBJ2-7, with a tentative D gene TRBD2 over 6 matching bases. The TCR sequence derives from a female donor with multiple sclerosis, enrolled in a pregnancy study. The DNA sequence is TGTGCCAGCAGTTACAGGGACTCCCTCTCCTACGAGCAGTACTTC. It codes for CASSYRDSLSYEQYF.